The T cell receptor (beta chain) described here comes from a study of blood T cell repertoires in COVID-19. For the study at large: Sites in the United States, Italy and Spain provided acute and convalescent COVID-19 samples.

As regards this clone: Different DNA sequences within this sample yield the same CDR3.

Original methodology: Counts of nucleated cells, estimated from reference gene primer amplification, were obtained. Data came from immunoSEQ multiplex PCR; TCRdb stores just in-frame clones and leaves some out. V, J and clone size were drawn from that table, and D and trimming were deduced from the DNA. The sample has 100,000 to 150,000 clones; approximately 86% are singletons. The CDR3 is 16 amino acids. The ends were cut back, 1 base at V and 5 bases at J, with 17 bases in the middle. Germline V gene data show CDR1 as SGHVS and CDR2 as FQNEAQ. The chain couples TRBV7-8 to TRBJ2-5; D perhaps matches TRBD2 (7 bases). Sequenced: PBMCs or T cells enriched from blood (not recorded which). The TCR originated in a woman aged 45-65 years who had recovered from COVID-19. The chain's CDR3 is CASSLVGGGAWETQYF. CDR3 coding DNA: TGTGCCAGCAGCTTAGTTGGTGGGGGGGCGTGGGAGACCCAGTACTTC.